Below, 7 T cell receptor beta chains from the same sample are listed, as sequenced in a study of T-cell reconstitution after alpha-beta-depleted transplantation in children. Unique molecular identifiers tagged the TCRbeta library. TCRdb re-analysed the PCR reads in MiXCR, keeping a single row per CDR3 protein. The data hold fewer than 550,000 distinct CDR3 sequences, with about an eighth observed a single time. The material sequenced was PBMCs, mostly from graft donor cells, taken 180 days after TCRalphabeta/CD19-depleted stem cell transplant. The receptors stem from a female patient aged 2-10 years who had a stem cell transplant for aplastic anemia, so the T cells may come from the graft donor.

This chain joins TRBV24-1 and TRBJ1-1; 7 bases line up with TRBD1. The J segment lost 2 bases and the V segment lost 2 bases, leaving 7 bases of the junction unmatched. CDR1 and CDR2 from the germline V gene are KGHDR and SFDVKD. The CDR3 sequence is 16 residues long. The CDR3 DNA reads as TGTGCCACCAGTGATTCAACCTACAGGGGAAACACTGAAGCTTTCTTT. Encoded protein: CATSDSTYRGNTEAFF.

The chain recombines TRBV6-2 or TRBV6-3 with TRBJ1-2; D remains ambiguous. CDR3 length equals 13 residues. Trimming removed 8 bases from V and 0 bases from J, with 10 bases in between. Germline-derived CDR1 and CDR2 are MNHEY and SVGEGT. The CDR3 spells CASQFGPNYGYTF. CDR3 nucleotide sequence: TGTGCCAGCCAGTTTGGGCCTAACTATGGCTACACCTTC.

This clonotype was counted ten times or more. This chain joins TRBV29-1 and TRBJ2-2; TRBD2 is a possible D gene (5 bases). This CDR3 has 13 amino acids. CDR1 and CDR2 (germline): SQVTM, ANQGSEA. V lost 7 bases to trimming and J lost 7 bases, with 16 bases between them. CDR3 region: CSAQTLVIGELFF. CDR3 coding DNA: TGCAGCGCCCAGACACTAGTGATCGGGGAGCTGTTTTTT.

Ten or more counts support this clonotype. The chain is built from TRBV5-1 and TRBJ2-5, with 7 bases matching TRBD1. The CDR3 consists of 14 residues. The V segment lost 5 bases and the J segment 5 bases; nucleotides outside the gene matches: 9. The germline V gene encodes CDR1 SGHRS and CDR2 YFSETQ. CDR3 DNA sequence: TGCGCCAGCAGAACGACAGGGTCTGGGGAGACCCAGTACTTC. Protein: CASRTTGSGETQYF.

In this sample, this clonotype turned up a few times. This sequence joins TRBV20-1 and TRBJ2-7, with 9 positions matching TRBD2. CDR3 length equals 14 residues. Germline V gene sequence: CDR1 DFQATT, CDR2 SNEGSKA (reference sequence). With 1 base clipped from V and 4 bases from J, the junction kept 5 bases outside the gene matches. The CDR3 DNA sequence: TGCAGTGCTAGAGGACTAGCGGAGGCGTACGAGCAGTACTTC. As protein: CSARGLAEAYEQYF.

This clonotype was picked up a small number of times. The V gene is TRBV10-3, the J gene TRBJ2-5; 12 bases are shared with TRBD2. V lost 6 bases, J lost 5 bases, and 1 base stayed unmatched. Germline CDR1 reads ENHRY; CDR2 reads SYGVKD. The CDR3 runs to 13 residues. Written as DNA, the CDR3 is TGTGCCATCAGGGGGACTAGCGGGGAGACCCAGTACTTC. Its protein product is CAIRGTSGETQYF.

As to this clonotype: This clone may be a read error of a much larger clone one base away. This chain uses TRBV5-1 with TRBJ2-6; D is tentatively TRBD1 or TRBD2 (5 bases each). Germline loops: CDR1 SGHRS, CDR2 YFSETQ. The CDR3 length is 13 residues. The CDR3 sequence: CASSWDGANGLTF. The CDR3, as DNA: TGCGCCAGCAGCTGGGACGGGGCCAACGGCCTGACTTTC.